The text below deals with one TCR beta chain. Its specificity is unknown. CDR1 SGHAT and CDR2 FQNNGV come from the germline V gene. V lost 1 base to trimming and J lost 3 bases, with 11 bases between them. This CDR3 has 15 residues. The sample belongs to a study of T cell repertoires in cytomegalovirus infection. The overall study: It can be stated that public TCR beta signatures indicated CMV infection as well as a matching HLA type. Overall study results and limits: In two of eight donors, the top clonotype was HLA-C-restricted CMV-specific.

A single record per CDR3 protein comes from TCRdb applying MiXCR to the reads. The table records roughly 300,000 distinct CDR3 sequences, over 7.5% of them present only once. This clonotype was obtained from a human donor in good health (CMV status not recorded). Some clones in this sample may be carry-over from other donors' samples. The chain has TRBV11-2 and TRBJ2-3; D is possibly TRBD1 or TRBD2 (6 bases each). The sample was PBMCs. The CDR3 loop is CASSLGGAVTDTQYF. CDR3 coding DNA: TGTGCCAGCAGCTTAGGGGGGGCGGTGACAGATACGCAGTATTTT.